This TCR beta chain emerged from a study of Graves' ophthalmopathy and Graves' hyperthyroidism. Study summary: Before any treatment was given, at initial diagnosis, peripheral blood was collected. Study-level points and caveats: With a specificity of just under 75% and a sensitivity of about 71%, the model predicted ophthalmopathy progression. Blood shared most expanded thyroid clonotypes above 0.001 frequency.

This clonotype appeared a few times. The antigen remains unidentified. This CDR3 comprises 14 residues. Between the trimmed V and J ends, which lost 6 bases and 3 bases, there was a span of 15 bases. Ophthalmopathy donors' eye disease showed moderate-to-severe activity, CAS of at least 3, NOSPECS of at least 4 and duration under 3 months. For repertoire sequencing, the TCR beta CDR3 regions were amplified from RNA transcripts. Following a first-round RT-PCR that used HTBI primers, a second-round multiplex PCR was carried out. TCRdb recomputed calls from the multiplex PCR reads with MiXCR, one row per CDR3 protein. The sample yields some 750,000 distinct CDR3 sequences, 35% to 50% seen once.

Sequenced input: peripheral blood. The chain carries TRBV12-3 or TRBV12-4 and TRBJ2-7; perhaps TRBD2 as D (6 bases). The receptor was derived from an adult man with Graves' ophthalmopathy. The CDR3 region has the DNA TGTGCCAGCAGCCTCCTTGCGGGGCACTACGAGCAGTACTTC. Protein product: CASSLLAGHYEQYF.